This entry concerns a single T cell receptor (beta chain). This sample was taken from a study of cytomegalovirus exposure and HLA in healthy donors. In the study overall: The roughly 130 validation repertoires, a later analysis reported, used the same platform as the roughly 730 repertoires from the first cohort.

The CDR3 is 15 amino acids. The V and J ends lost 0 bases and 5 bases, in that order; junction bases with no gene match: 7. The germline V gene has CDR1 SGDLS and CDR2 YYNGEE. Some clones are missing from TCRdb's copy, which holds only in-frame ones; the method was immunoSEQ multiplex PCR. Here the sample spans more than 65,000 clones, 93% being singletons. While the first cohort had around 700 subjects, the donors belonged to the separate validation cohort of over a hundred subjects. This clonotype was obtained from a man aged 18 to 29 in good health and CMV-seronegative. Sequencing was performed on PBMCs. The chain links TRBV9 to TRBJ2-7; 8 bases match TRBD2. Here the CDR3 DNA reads TGTGCCAGCAGCGTAGCCGGGAGGGCAACTGACGAGCAGTACTTC. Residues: CASSVAGRATDEQYF. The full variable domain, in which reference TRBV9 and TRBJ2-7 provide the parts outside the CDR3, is DSGVTQTPKHLITATGQRVTLRCSPRSGDLSVYWYQQSLDQGLQFLIQYYNGEERAKGNILERFSAQQFPDLHSELNLSSLELGDSALYFCASSVAGRATDEQYFGPGTRLTVT.